One T cell receptor beta chain is described in this entry. The CDR3 runs to 15 residues. CDR1 LGHDT and CDR2 YNNKEL come from the germline V gene (reference sequence). Trimming at V came to 4 bases and at J to 7 bases, leaving 5 bases not matched to a gene. Authors' methods: Amplifying reference gene primers gave estimates of nucleated cell counts. Assay: immunoSEQ multiplex PCR; the TCRdb copy retains only in-frame clones and omits some. The V and J calls and clone size were taken over from that table, and D and trimming were inferred from the DNA. The top ten clones hold about 7.7% of a sample with 150,000 to 170,000 clones, under 90% of them seen once. This record belongs to a study of blood T cell repertoires in COVID-19. Looking at the study overall: Material from acute and convalescent COVID-19 was sourced from the United States, Italy and Spain. PBMCs, B-cell-depleted T cells, or T cells provided the cDNA or gDNA that made up the material.

Adults between roughly 18 and 95 years of age took part from 24 US areas. This TCR was recovered from a man aged 45 to 65 who had recovered from COVID-19. Input material: PBMCs or T cells enriched from blood (not recorded which). The rearrangement links TRBV3-1 (or the pseudogene TRBV3-2) to TRBJ2-2; 11 bases agree with TRBD1. The DNA of the CDR3 is TGTGCCAGCAGCCTTCCGGGACAGGGGGTCGGGGAGCTGTTTTTT. It encodes CASSLPGQGVGELFF.